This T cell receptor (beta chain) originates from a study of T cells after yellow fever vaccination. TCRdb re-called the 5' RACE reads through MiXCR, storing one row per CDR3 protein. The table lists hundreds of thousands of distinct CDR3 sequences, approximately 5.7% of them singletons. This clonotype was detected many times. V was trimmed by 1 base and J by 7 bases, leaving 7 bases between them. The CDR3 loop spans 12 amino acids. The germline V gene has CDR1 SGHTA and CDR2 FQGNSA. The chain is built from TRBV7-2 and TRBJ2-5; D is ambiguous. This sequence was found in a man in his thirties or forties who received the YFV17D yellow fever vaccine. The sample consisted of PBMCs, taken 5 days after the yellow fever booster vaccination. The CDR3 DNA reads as TGTGCCAGCAGCTTAGAGACTGGGACCCAGTACTTC. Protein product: CASSLETGTQYF.